A single sample is the source of the 10 T cell receptor beta chains below, sequenced in a study of cytomegalovirus exposure and HLA in healthy donors. The PCR employed 60 Vbeta primers together with 13 Jbeta primers. Clones were sequenced by immunoSEQ multiplex PCR, and TCRdb holds only the in-frame ones, with some missing. The sample holds some 190,000 clones; roughly 80% are singletons and the top ten take approximately 1.5%. Sequencing was done on a sample of PBMCs. The source of these receptors is a woman aged 18-29 years in good health and CMV-seronegative.

V and J are TRBV6-1 and TRBJ1-6, with D possibly TRBD1 on 5 matching bases. This CDR3 comprises 14 residues. Trimming pared 2 bases from V and 10 bases from J, leaving 12 bases between. Germline V gives CDR1 MNHNS, CDR2 SASEGT. Here the CDR3 reads CASSETGVGSPLHF. Written as DNA, the CDR3 is TGTGCCAGCAGTGAAACGGGGGTAGGATCACCCCTCCACTTT.

The chain joins TRBV2 to TRBJ1-2, with D maybe TRBD1 (6 bases). Trimming pared 6 bases from V and 5 bases from J, leaving 16 bases between. CDR3 length: 14 residues. CDR1 SNHLY and CDR2 FYNNEI come from the germline V gene. The DNA for the CDR3 is TGTGCCAGCAGGTCAGGACAGCCACTGTATGGCTACACCTTC. Translating gives CASRSGQPLYGYTF.

The J gene is TRBJ2-2, the V gene TRBV9; 14 bases are shared with TRBD2. Trimming removed 3 bases from V and 8 bases from J; junction bases left unmatched: 12. The V gene's germline CDR1 is SGDLS and CDR2 YYNGEE. The CDR3 spans 18 residues. CDR3 sequence reads: CASSGTGTSGRGPGELFF. The CDR3 bases are TGTGCCAGCAGCGGAACCGGGACTAGCGGGAGAGGCCCTGGGGAGCTGTTTTTT.

The V call is TRBV16, the J call TRBJ1-3; D ambiguous. There are 15 residues in the CDR3. V was cut by 2 bases and J by 4 bases, with 12 bases left in between. Per germline, CDR1 KGHSY and CDR2 FQNENV. CDR3 DNA: TGTGCCAGCAGCCAAGCACTCTCGGGGGGAAACACCATATATTTT. Translating it yields CASSQALSGGNTIYF.

This clone was picked up a small number of times. The CDR3 is CASSIGSGKETQYF. CDR3 in DNA: TGTGCCAGTAGTATCGGTAGCGGGAAAGAGACCCAGTACTTC. V usage is TRBV19 and J usage is TRBJ2-5; TRBD2 agrees at 8 bases. V shed 3 bases and J 3 bases; nucleotides not matched to a gene: 3. CDR3 length equals 14 residues. CDR1 LNHDA and CDR2 SQIVND come from the germline V gene (reference sequence).

The rearrangement joins TRBV2 to TRBJ2-7; D is perhaps TRBD1 (6 bases). The CDR3 sequence is 12 residues long. Germline CDR1 reads SNHLY; CDR2 reads FYNNEI. Trimming cost V 10 bases and J 2 bases, with 12 bases left between them. CDR3 nucleotide sequence: TGTGCCACCTCCAGGGGTCCCTACGAGCAGTACTTC. Protein: CATSRGPYEQYF.

The chain recombines TRBV7-2 with TRBJ1-4; TRBD1 agrees at 11 bases. The germline V gene encodes CDR1 SGHTA and CDR2 FQGNSA. CDR3 length: 16 amino acids. With 5 bases clipped from V and 8 bases from J, the junction kept 10 bases outside the gene matches. CDR3: CASSHPPGQGGEKLFF. The CDR3 DNA reads TGTGCCAGCAGCCATCCTCCGGGACAGGGGGGAGAAAAACTGTTTTTT. Filled out from reference TRBV7-2 and TRBJ1-4, the complete variable domain reads GAGVSQSPSNKVTEKGKDVELRCDPISGHTALYWYRQSLGQGLEFLIYFQGNSAPDKSGLPSDRFSAERTGGSVSTLTIQRTQQEDSAVYLCASSHPPGQGGEKLFFGSGTQLSVL.

This chain joins TRBV11-2 and TRBJ1-1, with D unresolved. The CDR3 runs 13 residues. Germline V gene data show CDR1 as SGHAT and CDR2 as FQNNGV. Trimming shortened V by 4 bases and J by 0 bases, and 6 bases separated the two germline ends. CDR3 coding DNA: TGTGCCAGCAGCTCCCTAATGAACACTGAAGCTTTCTTT. Its protein product is CASSSLMNTEAFF.

About this clone itself: Other nucleotide sequences in the sample specify the same CDR3. The CDR3 DNA sequence: TGCGCCAGCAGCCGAATACAGGGTCTCAATTCACCCCTCCACTTT. Translation gives CASSRIQGLNSPLHF. The chain is built from TRBV4-1 and TRBJ1-6; weak D call: TRBD1 (6 bases). V was clipped by 4 bases and J by 7 bases, with 14 bases between them. CDR3 size: 15 residues. CDR1 and CDR2 (germline): MGHRA, YSYEKL.

The rearrangement uses TRBV4-1 and TRBJ1-1, with D unresolved. Germline CDR1 MGHRA, CDR2 YSYEKL. This CDR3 has 14 residues. Trimming left V 1 base short and J 7 bases short, with 13 bases between. DNA of the CDR3: TGCGCCAGCAGCCAAGTATTTTCCAGCGATGAAGCTTTCTTT. It encodes CASSQVFSSDEAFF.